A single T cell receptor beta chain is shown here with its context. The data belong to a study of Ad26.COV2.S vaccination and SARS-CoV-2 variants. Whole-study context: Intramuscular Ad26.COV2.S doses were given once or twice, 56 days apart.

Treatment specified: some 20 received Ad26.COV2.S at low or high dose, single or two shots; several received placebo; per-sample allocation not given. Repertoires come from day 63 after the first vaccine or placebo injection. This CDR3 is 11 amino acids long. The V end lost 4 bases, the J end lost 5 bases, and 6 bases lay between the germline ends. The germline V gene has CDR1 MNHEY and CDR2 SMNVEV (reference sequence). Clones were sequenced by immunoSEQ multiplex PCR, and TCRdb holds only the in-frame ones, with some missing. The repertoire includes about 350,000 clones, approximately 86% of them detected once, and about 10% sits in the top ten.

V and J are TRBV27 and TRBJ2-7; no reliable D call. The specimen comprised peripheral blood, sampled in a trial of Ad26.COV2.S vaccine versus placebo. The receptor's source is a person aged 18-60 years who received the Ad26.COV2.S COVID-19 vaccine or a placebo. The DNA for the CDR3 is TGTGCCAGCAGTTCCCTTAACGAGCAGTACTTC. It encodes CASSSLNEQYF.